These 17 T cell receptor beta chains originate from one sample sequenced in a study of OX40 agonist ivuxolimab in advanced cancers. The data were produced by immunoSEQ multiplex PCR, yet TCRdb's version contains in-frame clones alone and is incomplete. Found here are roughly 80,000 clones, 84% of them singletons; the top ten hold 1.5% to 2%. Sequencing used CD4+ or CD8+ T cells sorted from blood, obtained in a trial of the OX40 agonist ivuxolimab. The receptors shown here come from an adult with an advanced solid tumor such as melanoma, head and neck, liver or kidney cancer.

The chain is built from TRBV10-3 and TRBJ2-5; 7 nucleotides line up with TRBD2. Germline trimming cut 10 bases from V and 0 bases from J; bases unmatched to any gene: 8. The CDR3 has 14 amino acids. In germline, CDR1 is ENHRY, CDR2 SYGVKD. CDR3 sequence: CATLGGRYQETQYF. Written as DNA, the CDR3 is TGTGCCACCCTGGGGGGGAGGTACCAAGAGACCCAGTACTTC.

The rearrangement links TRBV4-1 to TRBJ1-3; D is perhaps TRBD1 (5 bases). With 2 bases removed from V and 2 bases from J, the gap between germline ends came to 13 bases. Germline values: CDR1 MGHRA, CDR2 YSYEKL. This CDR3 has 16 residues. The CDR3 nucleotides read TGCGCCAGCAGCCAACCCGTGGGGCCCCCTGGAAACACCATATATTTT. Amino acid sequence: CASSQPVGPPGNTIYF.

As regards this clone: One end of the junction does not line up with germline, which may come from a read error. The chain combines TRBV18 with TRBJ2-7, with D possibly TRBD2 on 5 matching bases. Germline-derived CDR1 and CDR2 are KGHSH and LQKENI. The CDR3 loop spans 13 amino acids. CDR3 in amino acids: CATSPGVSYEQYF. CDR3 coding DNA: TGTGCCACCTCACCCGGGGTGAGCTACGAGCAGTACTTC.

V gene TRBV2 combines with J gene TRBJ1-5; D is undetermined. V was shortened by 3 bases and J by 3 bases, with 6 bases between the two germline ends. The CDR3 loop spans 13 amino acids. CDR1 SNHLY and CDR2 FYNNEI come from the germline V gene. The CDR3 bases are TGTGCCAGCAGTGACAGCCACAATCAGCCCCAGCATTTT. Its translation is CASSDSHNQPQHF.

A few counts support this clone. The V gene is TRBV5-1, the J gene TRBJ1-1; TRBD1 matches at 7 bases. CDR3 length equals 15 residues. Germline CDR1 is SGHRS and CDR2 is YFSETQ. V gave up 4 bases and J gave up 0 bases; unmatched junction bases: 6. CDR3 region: CASSAGQLMNTEAFF. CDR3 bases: TGCGCCAGCAGCGCGGGACAGCTTATGAACACTGAAGCTTTCTTT.

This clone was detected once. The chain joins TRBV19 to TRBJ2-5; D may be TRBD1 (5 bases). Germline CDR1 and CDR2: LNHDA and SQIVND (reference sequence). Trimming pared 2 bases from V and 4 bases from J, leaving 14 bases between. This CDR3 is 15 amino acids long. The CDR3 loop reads CASSISPGSRETQYF. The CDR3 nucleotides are TGTGCCAGTAGTATAAGTCCAGGGTCAAGAGAGACCCAGTACTTC.

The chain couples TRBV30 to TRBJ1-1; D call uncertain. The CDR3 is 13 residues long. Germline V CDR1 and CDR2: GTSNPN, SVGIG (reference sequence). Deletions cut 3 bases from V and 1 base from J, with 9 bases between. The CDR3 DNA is TGTGCCTGGAGCCCCGGGAGGAACACTGAAGCTTTCTTT. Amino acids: CAWSPGRNTEAFF.

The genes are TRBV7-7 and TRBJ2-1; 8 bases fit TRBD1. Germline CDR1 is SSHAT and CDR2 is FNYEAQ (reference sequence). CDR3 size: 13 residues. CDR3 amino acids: CASARDRYNEQFF. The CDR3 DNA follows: TGTGCTAGCGCCCGGGACAGGTACAATGAGCAGTTCTTC. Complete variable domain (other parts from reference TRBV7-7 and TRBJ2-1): GAGVSQSPRYKVTKRGQDVTLRCDPISSHATLYWYQQALGQGPEFLTYFNYEAQPDKSGLPSDRFSAERPEGSISTLTIQRTEQRDSAMYRCASARDRYNEQFFGPGTRLTVL.

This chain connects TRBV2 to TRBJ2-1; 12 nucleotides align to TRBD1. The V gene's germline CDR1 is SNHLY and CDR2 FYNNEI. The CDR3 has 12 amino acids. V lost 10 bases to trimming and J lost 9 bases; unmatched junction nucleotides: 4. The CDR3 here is CATGQGAGEQFF. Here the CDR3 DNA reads TGTGCCACGGGACAGGGGGCAGGTGAGCAGTTCTTC.

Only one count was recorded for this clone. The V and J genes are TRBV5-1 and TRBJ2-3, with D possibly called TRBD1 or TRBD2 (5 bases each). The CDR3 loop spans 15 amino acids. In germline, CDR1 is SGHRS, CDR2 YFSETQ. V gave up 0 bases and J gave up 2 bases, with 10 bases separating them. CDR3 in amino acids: CASSLVGTSTDTQYF. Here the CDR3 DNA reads TGCGCCAGCAGCTTGGTTGGGACCTCCACAGATACGCAGTATTTT.

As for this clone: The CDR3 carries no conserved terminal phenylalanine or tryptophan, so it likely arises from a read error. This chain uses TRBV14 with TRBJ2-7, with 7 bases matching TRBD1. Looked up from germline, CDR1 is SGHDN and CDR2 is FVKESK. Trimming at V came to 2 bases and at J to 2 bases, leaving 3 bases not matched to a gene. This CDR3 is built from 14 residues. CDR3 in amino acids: CASSQSRGTYEQYS. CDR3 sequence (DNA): TGTGCCAGCAGCCAAAGCAGGGGGACCTACGAGCAGTACTCC.

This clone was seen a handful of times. CDR3 sequence reads: CASSQPQHKDGYTF. The CDR3 nucleotides read TGCGCCAGCAGCCAACCTCAGCACAAGGATGGCTACACCTTC. The rearrangement links TRBV4-1 to TRBJ1-2; D is ambiguous. This CDR3 is 14 amino acids long. With 2 bases removed from V and 6 bases from J, the gap between germline ends came to 13 bases. CDR1 and CDR2 from the germline V gene are MGHRA and YSYEKL.

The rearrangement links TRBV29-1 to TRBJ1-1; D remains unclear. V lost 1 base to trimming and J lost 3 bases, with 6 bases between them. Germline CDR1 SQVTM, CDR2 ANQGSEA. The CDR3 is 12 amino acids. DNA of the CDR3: TGCAGCGTTGAAGTCTGGGACACTGAAGCTTTCTTT. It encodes CSVEVWDTEAFF.

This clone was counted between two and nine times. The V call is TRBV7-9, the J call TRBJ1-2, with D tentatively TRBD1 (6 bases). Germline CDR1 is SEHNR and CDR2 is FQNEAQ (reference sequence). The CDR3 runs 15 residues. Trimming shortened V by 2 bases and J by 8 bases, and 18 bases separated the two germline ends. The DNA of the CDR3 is TGTGCCAGCAGCTTAAACGGAATGACAGGCGGGGGCTACACCTTC. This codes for CASSLNGMTGGGYTF.

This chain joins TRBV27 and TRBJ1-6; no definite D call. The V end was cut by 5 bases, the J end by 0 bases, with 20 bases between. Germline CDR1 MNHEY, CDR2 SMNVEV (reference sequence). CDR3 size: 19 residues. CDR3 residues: CASSLRLLTKSSYNSPLHF. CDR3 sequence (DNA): TGTGCCAGCAGTCTCCGTCTATTGACCAAGAGCTCCTATAATTCACCCCTCCACTTT.

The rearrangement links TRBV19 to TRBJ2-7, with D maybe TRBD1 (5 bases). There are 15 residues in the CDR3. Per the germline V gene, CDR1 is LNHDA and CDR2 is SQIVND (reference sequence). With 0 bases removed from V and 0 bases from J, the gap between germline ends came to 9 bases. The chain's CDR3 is CASSIDSQASYEQYF. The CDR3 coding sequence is TGTGCCAGTAGTATAGATTCACAGGCCTCCTACGAGCAGTACTTC.

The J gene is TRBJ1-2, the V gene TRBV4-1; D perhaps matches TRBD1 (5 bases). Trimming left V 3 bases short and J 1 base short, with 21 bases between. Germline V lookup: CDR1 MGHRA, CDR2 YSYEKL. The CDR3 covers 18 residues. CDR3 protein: CASSHRDGKEGGNYGYTF. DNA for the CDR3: TGCGCCAGCAGCCACCGGGACGGAAAAGAAGGCGGTAACTATGGCTACACCTTC.